This T cell receptor beta chain stems from a study of lymphopenia after photon versus proton radiotherapy (dated by TCRdb to about 2019). With regard to the full study: In patients with gastrointestinal tumors who developed high-grade lymphopenia, the study compared the immunological effects of photon radiation therapy with those of proton radiation therapy. The roughly 20 patients in the cohort had gastrointestinal tumors, were treated with either photon or proton therapy, and subsequently developed lymphopenia. The goal of the study was to describe how the two radiation modalities differ in their effects on the immune system. Overall results and qualifications from the work: Across the cohort, an inverse correlation was found between a larger post-nadir drop in TCR diversity and overall survival time among patients who died. During treatment, patients who received photon therapy lost naive T cells and TCR diversity and gained effector/memory populations, whereas patients who received proton therapy remained relatively stable. The survival association was assessed only in patients who died, and better survival with proton therapy was presented by the authors as a possibility rather than a demonstrated result. Once the lymphocyte count had reached its nadir, the repertoires of photon-treated patients showed oligoclonal expansion, particularly of CD8+ Temra cells, and this expansion drove the decline in diversity.

The library was made by the immunoSEQ multiplex PCR assay. T cell repertoires were profiled with deep sequencing of rearranged TCR beta loci together with multiparametric flow cytometry. Entries here come from immuneACCESS through TCRdb and include only in-frame sequences with V and J called. Some clones fail to appear in such tables; in the studies checked, an unresolved V gene covers under half of the shortfall, and the cause of the remainder is unknown. The sample table holds about 7,300 clones, of which roughly 93% were seen once. The ten largest clonotypes hold 1.5% to 2% of the sample. The germline V gene yields SGHTA for CDR1 and FQGNSA for CDR2. V ends up 7 bases short and J 4 bases short, with an unmatched junction base count of 9. Spanning cysteine to phenylalanine, the CDR3 consists of 14 amino acids. Solely the CDR3 DNA is kept, with 42 bases framed from the first base. Worth noting for this clone: Its antigen remains unidentified. No base qualities exist here, and no much larger clone lies one base off it.

The rearrangement joined TRBV7-2 to TRBJ1-2, with 7 middle bases fitting TRBD1. The source of this sequence is a woman between 45 and 65 years old with cholangiocarcinoma. This specimen was peripheral blood, taken from a patient treated with photon-based radiotherapy. CDR3 loop: CASNARTGAYGYTF. Read as DNA, the sequence is TGTGCCAGCAACGCACGAACAGGGGCCTATGGCTACACCTTC.